The 24 T cell receptor beta chains below were found in one sample sequenced in a study of pediatric ulcerative colitis. Rectal tissue came from one to two pinch biopsies taken at colonoscopy. TCRdb keeps only in-frame clones here, not all; method: immunoSEQ multiplex PCR. Here the sample spans more than 40,000 clones, about 78% being singletons. What was sequenced was gut tissue. Receptor source: a girl under 18 with moderate ulcerative colitis.

The rearrangement uses TRBV18 and TRBJ2-7; TRBD1 agrees at 10 bases. With 3 bases clipped from V and 6 bases from J, the junction kept 5 bases outside the gene matches. Germline V lookup: CDR1 KGHSH, CDR2 LQKENI. The CDR3 extends over 14 amino acids. CDR3 nucleotide sequence: TGTGCCAGCTCACCCAGGACAGGGGGAGGCGAGCAGTACTTC. Translating gives CASSPRTGGGEQYF. The full variable domain, with the rest looked up from reference TRBV18 and TRBJ2-7, is NAGVMQNPRHLVRRRGQEARLRCSPMKGHSHVYWYRQLPEEGLKFMVYLQKENIIDESGMPKERFSAEFPKEGPSILRIQQVVRGDSAAYFCASSPRTGGGEQYFGPGTRLTVT.

The chain is built from TRBV30 and TRBJ1-4; the D is unclear. The V end lost 0 bases, the J end lost 4 bases, and 9 bases lay between the germline ends. The germline CDR1 and CDR2 sequences are GTSNPN and SVGIG (reference sequence). The CDR3 loop spans 14 amino acids. Here the CDR3 reads CAWSVMSGNEKLFF. CDR3 sequence (DNA): TGTGCCTGGAGTGTAATGTCGGGTAATGAAAAACTGTTTTTT.

The chain uses TRBV5-4 and TRBJ1-2; 7 bases are shared with TRBD1. Germline assignment: CDR1 SGHNT and CDR2 YYREEE (reference sequence). V was clipped by 6 bases and J by 3 bases; unmatched bases: 14. The CDR3 contains 16 residues. This CDR3 is CASTPYLGGEDYGYTF. CDR3 nucleotides: TGTGCCAGCACCCCGTATTTAGGGGGCGAAGACTATGGCTACACCTTC.

The chain recombines TRBV5-1 with TRBJ2-5; TRBD2 matches 7 bases. The CDR3 consists of 14 residues. V lost 6 bases to trimming and J lost 4 bases; unmatched junction nucleotides: 9. Germline V gene lookup returns CDR1 SGHRS and CDR2 YFSETQ. CDR3 DNA sequence: TGCGCCAGCACTAGCACGGGGGGAGGAGAGACCCAGTACTTC. Translation: CASTSTGGGETQYF.

The rearrangement joins TRBV19 to TRBJ1-1; no clear D. The germline V gene encodes CDR1 LNHDA and CDR2 SQIVND (reference sequence). V lost 1 base and J 1 base, leaving 10 bases between the germline ends. This CDR3 contains 15 residues. The CDR3 spells CASSIGARWNTEAFF. In DNA, the CDR3 is TGTGCCAGTAGTATAGGGGCGCGCTGGAACACTGAAGCTTTCTTT.

V gene TRBV5-1 combines with J gene TRBJ2-3; TRBD2 agrees at 7 bases. The CDR3 consists of 12 residues. Unmatched junction bases numbered 1, after V lost 7 bases and J lost 2 bases. Germline lookup yields CDR1 SGHRS and CDR2 YFSETQ. CDR3 region: CASGGVTDTQYF. CDR3 sequence (DNA): TGCGCCAGCGGGGGGGTCACAGATACGCAGTATTTT. Full variable domain (outside the CDR3, taken from reference TRBV5-1 and TRBJ2-3): KAGVTQTPRYLIKTRGQQVTLSCSPISGHRSVSWYQQTPGQGLQFLFEYFSETQRNKGNFPGRFSGRQFSNSRSEMNVSTLELGDSALYLCASGGVTDTQYFGPGTRLTVL.

The chain recombines TRBV5-1 with TRBJ2-7, with a possible D match to TRBD1 (5 bases). This CDR3 is 15 amino acids long. The V end was cut by 2 bases, the J end by 2 bases, with 14 bases between. The germline V gene has CDR1 SGHRS and CDR2 YFSETQ. CDR3 DNA: TGCGCCAGCAGCTTCCCCTCAGGGATTCCCTACGAGCAGTACTTC. Translation: CASSFPSGIPYEQYF.

J is TRBJ2-1 and V is TRBV6-6; D unresolved. Per germline, CDR1 MNHNY and CDR2 SVGAGI (reference sequence). The CDR3 covers 15 residues. With 0 bases removed from V and 12 bases from J, the gap between germline ends came to 18 bases. CDR3 region: CASSYSSNRGNVQFF. CDR3 nucleotide sequence: TGTGCCAGCAGTTACTCTAGTAATAGAGGTAACGTGCAGTTCTTC.

V gene TRBV6-4 combines with J gene TRBJ2-7; D unresolved. CDR3 size: 14 residues. CDR1 and CDR2 (germline): MRHNA, SNTAGT. V was clipped by 0 bases and J by 2 bases, with 8 bases between them. The CDR3 coding sequence is TGTGCCAGCAGTGACTCCCTCCTCCCCTACGAGCAGTACTTC. Protein sequence: CASSDSLLPYEQYF.

The chain carries TRBV6-1 and TRBJ1-3; D is possibly TRBD1 (5 bases). Trimming shortened V by 6 bases and J by 0 bases, and 9 bases separated the two germline ends. Germline V lookup: CDR1 MNHNS, CDR2 SASEGT. The CDR3 is made up of 14 amino acids. CDR3 protein: CASRTDSSGNTIYF. In DNA form, the CDR3 reads TGTGCCAGCAGGACAGATAGCTCTGGAAACACCATATATTTT.

The V gene is TRBV28, the J gene TRBJ2-5; TRBD1 matches 7 bases. V lost 2 bases and J lost 5; bases outside the gene matches: 11. The germline gives CDR1 MDHEN, CDR2 SYDVKM. The CDR3 has 16 amino acids. The chain's CDR3 is CASSLRAGGSMETQYF. DNA of the CDR3: TGTGCCAGCAGTTTAAGGGCAGGGGGAAGTATGGAGACCCAGTACTTC.

This chain connects TRBV10-1 to TRBJ1-6; 7 bases align to TRBD1. With 3 bases clipped from V and 8 bases from J, the junction kept 10 bases outside the gene matches. The CDR3 is 16 amino acids. The V gene's germline CDR1 is WNHNN and CDR2 SYGVQD (reference sequence). Here the CDR3 reads CASSDSQGGVDSPLHF. For the CDR3, the DNA is TGCGCCAGCAGTGATTCCCAGGGGGGAGTCGATTCACCCCTCCACTTT.

The genes are TRBV19 and TRBJ2-5; D possibly matches TRBD1 or TRBD2 (6 bases each). V was cut by 7 bases and J by 1 base, with 13 bases left in between. Germline assignment: CDR1 LNHDA and CDR2 SQIVND (reference sequence). The CDR3 length is 14 residues. The DNA for the CDR3 is TGTGCCAGTAAGGAGGGGGGCAGCCAAGAGACCCAGTACTTC. Its translation is CASKEGGSQETQYF.

This CDR3 reads CAWRLGPLTEAFF. DNA of the CDR3: TGTGCCTGGAGATTGGGGCCGTTGACTGAAGCTTTCTTT. The V call is TRBV30, the J call TRBJ1-1; tentatively, D is TRBD1 (5 bases). The CDR3 has 13 amino acids. The V end was cut by 3 bases, the J end by 5 bases, with 13 bases between. Germline values: CDR1 GTSNPN, CDR2 SVGIG (reference sequence).

This chain links TRBV19 with TRBJ2-5; weak D call: TRBD1 (6 bases). The CDR3 loop spans 14 amino acids. Trimming pared 2 bases from V and 1 base from J, leaving 8 bases between. Germline loops: CDR1 LNHDA, CDR2 SQIVND (reference sequence). CDR3 in amino acids: CASSILGAQETQYF. CDR3 nucleotides: TGTGCCAGTAGTATACTGGGGGCCCAAGAGACCCAGTACTTC. The variable domain in full, with the rest retrieved from reference TRBV19 and TRBJ2-5, is DGGITQSPKYLFRKEGQNVTLSCEQNLNHDAMYWYRQDPGQGLRLIYYSQIVNDFQKGDIAEGYSVSREKKESFPLTVTSAQKNPTAFYLCASSILGAQETQYFGPGTRLLVL.

Comments on this clone: A junction end diverges from the germline sequence, so it may reflect a read error. This chain uses TRBV7-2 with TRBJ1-1; TRBD1 might be the D (5 bases). Germline V gene sequence: CDR1 SGHTA, CDR2 FQGNSA. This CDR3 spans 14 amino acids. For the CDR3, the DNA is TGTGCCAGCAGCTTAGACGTTTATGCTAGGGGAGAATTTTTT. Protein sequence: CASSLDVYARGEFF.

The chain couples TRBV19 to TRBJ2-3; 13 nucleotides align to TRBD2. The CDR3 contains 19 residues. V shed 2 bases, J shed 5 bases, and the junction held 13 bases outside the gene matches. Germline assignment: CDR1 LNHDA and CDR2 SQIVND (reference sequence). CDR3 protein: CASSISHPGLAGYGDTQYF. The DNA for the CDR3 is TGTGCCAGTAGTATATCTCACCCGGGACTAGCGGGGTATGGAGATACGCAGTATTTT.

This chain joins TRBV30 and TRBJ1-2, with D unresolved. V lost 3 bases and J lost 10, with 12 bases in between. Germline CDR1 reads GTSNPN; CDR2 reads SVGIG (reference sequence). The CDR3 is 11 amino acids. The CDR3 loop reads CAWSGQHLYTF. Here the CDR3 DNA reads TGTGCCTGGAGCGGTCAGCACCTCTACACCTTC. The variable domain in full, completed from reference TRBV30 and TRBJ1-2, reads SQTIHQWPATLVQPVGSPLSLECTVEGTSNPNLYWYRQAAGRGLQLLFYSVGIGQISSEVPQNLSASRPQDRQFILSSKKLLLSDSGFYLCAWSGQHLYTFGSGTRLTVV.

J is TRBJ2-3 and V is TRBV18, with D perhaps TRBD2 (5 bases). The germline V and J ends were trimmed by 6 bases and 2 bases, with 15 bases remaining between them. This CDR3 has 15 residues. CDR1 and CDR2 from the germline V gene are KGHSH and LQKENI. CDR3 amino acids: CASSPYGENTDTQYF. The CDR3 nucleotides read TGTGCCAGCTCCCCCTACGGGGAAAACACAGATACGCAGTATTTT.

This sequence joins TRBV9 and TRBJ2-2, with 9 nucleotides matching TRBD1. The CDR3 spans 16 residues. V lost 4 bases and J lost 6; bases outside the gene matches: 10. Germline V gene sequence: CDR1 SGDLS, CDR2 YYNGEE. CDR3 sequence: CASSSRQGGGSGELFF. In nucleotides, the CDR3 is TGTGCCAGCAGCTCGCGACAGGGGGGAGGATCCGGGGAGCTGTTTTTT.

This sequence joins TRBV29-1 and TRBJ1-1; 8 bases map to TRBD1. The germline gives CDR1 SQVTM, CDR2 ANQGSEA. The CDR3 consists of 14 residues. V shed 2 bases and J 7 bases; nucleotides not matched to a gene: 9. The CDR3 nucleotides read TGCAGCGTTGAAAGGACAGGGTCTAAGGATGAAGCTTTCTTT. This translates into CSVERTGSKDEAFF.

This clone was counted between two and nine times. This rearrangement joins TRBV10-3 to TRBJ2-3; D unclear. Between the trimmed V and J ends, which lost 4 bases and 6 bases, there was a span of 14 bases. The germline CDR1 and CDR2 sequences are ENHRY and SYGVKD. This CDR3 is built from 14 residues. CDR3 DNA sequence: TGTGCCATCAGTGTGGCGTTGGCGAGGGATACGCAGTATTTT. It encodes CAISVALARDTQYF.

The chain has TRBV4-3 and TRBJ1-1; 7 bases are a match to TRBD1. The CDR3 is 15 amino acids. Unmatched junction bases numbered 7, after V lost 0 bases and J lost 6 bases. Germline-derived CDR1 and CDR2 are LGHNA and YSLEER. CDR3 sequence reads: CASSQDLQGGAEAFF. CDR3 in DNA: TGCGCCAGCAGCCAAGATCTTCAGGGGGGCGCTGAAGCTTTCTTT.

This chain links TRBV6-6 with TRBJ1-5; no reliable D call. Per germline, CDR1 MNHNY and CDR2 SVGAGI (reference sequence). The CDR3 covers 14 residues. Trimming removed 2 bases from V and 1 base from J, with 6 bases in between. CDR3 sequence (DNA): TGTGCCAGCAGTTACCGCGAAAGCAATCAGCCCCAGCATTTT. Protein product: CASSYRESNQPQHF.